These 4 T cell receptor beta chains originate from one sample sequenced in a study of beta chain features in type 1 diabetes. Study results and limitations: There was a moderate but significant shortening of TCRB CDR3s in all four CD4+ subsets of Type 1 diabetes patients.

Their recognized antigens are unknown. The authors reverse transcribed all of the isolated RNA, so sequencing captured expressed TCRB transcripts. Using immunoSEQ multiplex PCR, the repertoire was profiled, and TCRdb retains in-frame clones only, with some absent. The repertoire includes hundreds of thousands of clones, around an eighth of them detected once, and 0.035% to 0.04% sits in the top ten. Sequences were obtained from naive CD4+ T cells from blood. These receptors were obtained from a man younger than 30 with type 1 diabetes.

The V call is TRBV4-3, the J call TRBJ2-3, with D uncertain. Germline CDR1 is LGHNA and CDR2 is YSLEER. The CDR3 runs to 14 residues. The V gene lost 0 bases and the J gene lost 0 bases, with 4 bases spanning the gap. CDR3 nucleotide sequence: TGCGCCAGCAGCCAAGACGGCAGCACAGATACGCAGTATTTT. It encodes CASSQDGSTDTQYF.

This chain's CDR3 is CSLTVLQETQYF. In nucleotides, the CDR3 is TGCAGCCTCACGGTGCTCCAAGAGACCCAGTACTTC. V is TRBV29-1 and J is TRBJ2-5; D remains ambiguous. The CDR3 sequence is 12 residues long. V lost 8 bases and J lost 1, with 11 bases in between. The germline V gene has CDR1 SQVTM and CDR2 ANQGSEA. Full variable domain (missing parts from reference TRBV29-1 and TRBJ2-5): SAVISQKPSRDICQRGTSLTIQCQVDSQVTMMFWYRQQPGQSLTLIATANQGSEATYESGFVIDKFPISRPNLTFSTLTVSNMSPEDSSIYLCSLTVLQETQYFGPGTRLLVL.

This clone was seen only a few times. The chain carries TRBV7-2 and TRBJ2-5; D is perhaps TRBD1 or TRBD2 (6 bases each). CDR3 length: 15 amino acids. Per the germline V gene, CDR1 is SGHTA and CDR2 is FQGNSA. The V end lost 1 base, the J end lost 4 bases, and 13 bases lay between the germline ends. The DNA for the CDR3 is TGTGCCAGCAGCTTAGAATGGGGGGCTGGAGAGACCCAGTACTTC. Amino acids: CASSLEWGAGETQYF.

This clone was seen more than once but under ten times. The CDR3 loop is CASSSSQVAEAFF. In DNA form, the CDR3 reads TGTGCCAGTAGTTCCTCACAGGTAGCTGAAGCTTTCTTT. The gene calls are TRBV19 and TRBJ1-1; D possibly corresponds to TRBD1 (5 bases). Germline lookup yields CDR1 LNHDA and CDR2 SQIVND (reference sequence). The CDR3 has 13 amino acids. Trimming stripped 5 bases from V and 6 bases from J, with 13 bases between. The variable domain in full, completed from reference TRBV19 and TRBJ1-1, reads DGGITQSPKYLFRKEGQNVTLSCEQNLNHDAMYWYRQDPGQGLRLIYYSQIVNDFQKGDIAEGYSVSREKKESFPLTVTSAQKNPTAFYLCASSSSQVAEAFFGQGTRLTVV.